These 10 T cell receptor beta chains were sequenced from one sample in a study of T cell changes during pregnancy in multiple sclerosis. Profiled with immunoSEQ multiplex PCR; TCRdb holds only in-frame clones, not every one. In the table there are tens of thousands of clones, just over 90% of which are singletons. The sequenced sample was CD4+ T cells from peripheral blood mononuclear cells, obtained in the first trimester of pregnancy. The receptor set was obtained from a female donor in good health, enrolled as a control in a pregnancy study.

This clone was counted once. This chain joins TRBV4-2 and TRBJ2-3, with 9 bases aligning to TRBD2. CDR3 length: 17 amino acids. Germline V lookup: CDR1 LGHNA, CDR2 YNFKEQ. Germline trimming cut 4 bases from V and 1 base from J; bases unmatched to any gene: 9. The CDR3 is CASSRAGGTGGTDTQYF. The DNA for the CDR3 is TGTGCCAGCAGCCGAGCGGGGGGCACCGGGGGCACAGATACGCAGTATTTT.

J is TRBJ2-1 and V is TRBV2; 7 nucleotides align to TRBD2. The CDR3 has 16 residues. Germline trimming cut 5 bases from V and 3 bases from J; bases unmatched to any gene: 10. The germline CDR1 and CDR2 sequences are SNHLY and FYNNEI. The CDR3 is CASSRDAAGDYNEQFF. Here the CDR3 DNA reads TGTGCCAGCAGTCGAGATGCGGCGGGGGACTACAATGAGCAGTTCTTC.

This rearrangement joins TRBV20-1 to TRBJ1-1; no clear D gene. This CDR3 has 11 amino acids. Looked up from germline, CDR1 is DFQATT and CDR2 is SNEGSKA (reference sequence). V was clipped by 0 bases and J by 8 bases, with 7 bases between them. The CDR3 coding sequence is TGCAGTGCTAGAGATACGGAGGAAGCTTTCTTT. This sequence encodes CSARDTEEAFF.

Here the CDR3 DNA reads TGTGCCAGCCTAGCCCGATACGAGCAGTACTTC. This encodes CASLARYEQYF. The chain uses TRBV9 and TRBJ2-7; a weak D match, TRBD2 (5 bases). This CDR3 has 11 residues. V dropped 7 bases and J dropped 4 bases, with 9 bases sitting between them. Per germline, CDR1 SGDLS and CDR2 YYNGEE. The full variable domain, with the rest looked up from reference TRBV9 and TRBJ2-7, is DSGVTQTPKHLITATGQRVTLRCSPRSGDLSVYWYQQSLDQGLQFLIQYYNGEERAKGNILERFSAQQFPDLHSELNLSSLELGDSALYFCASLARYEQYFGPGTRLTVT.

This chain connects TRBV4-3 to TRBJ2-7, with 9 bases aligning to TRBD1. Germline values: CDR1 LGHNA, CDR2 YSLEER. This CDR3 has 16 residues. The V gene end was trimmed by 2 bases and the J gene end by 3 bases; junction bases not matched to a gene: 8. This CDR3 reads CASSQQGGQGLYEQYF. Here the CDR3 DNA reads TGCGCCAGCAGCCAACAAGGGGGACAGGGTCTCTACGAGCAGTACTTC.

This chain uses TRBV10-2 with TRBJ2-2; D remains unclear. The CDR3 covers 13 residues. Germline CDR1 and CDR2: WSHSY and SAAADI. V was cut by 6 bases and J by 1 base, with 6 bases left in between. CDR3 nucleotide sequence: TGCGCCAGCAGCTTAAAGAACACCGGGGAGCTGTTTTTT. It is translated as CASSLKNTGELFF.

This chain joins TRBV9 and TRBJ2-2, with a possible D match to TRBD2 (6 bases). CDR3 size: 17 residues. The germline V gene encodes CDR1 SGDLS and CDR2 YYNGEE. The V and J ends lost 3 bases and 1 base respectively, with 16 bases between them. The CDR3 nucleotides read TGTGCCAGCAGCGCCCCACGTCTCGGGGGGAACACCGGGGAGCTGTTTTTT. Protein sequence: CASSAPRLGGNTGELFF.

The CDR3 bases are TGTGCCAGCAGCTTAACAGGGATCTGGCAGTTCTTC. Translation: CASSLTGIWQFF. The gene calls are TRBV7-2 and TRBJ2-1; perhaps TRBD1 as D (6 bases). V was cut by 2 bases and J by 12 bases, with 11 bases left in between. The germline V gene encodes CDR1 SGHTA and CDR2 FQGNSA. The CDR3 spans 12 residues. Complete variable domain (other parts from reference TRBV7-2 and TRBJ2-1): GAGVSQSPSNKVTEKGKDVELRCDPISGHTALYWYRQSLGQGLEFLIYFQGNSAPDKSGLPSDRFSAERTGGSVSTLTIQRTQQEDSAVYLCASSLTGIWQFFGPGTRLTVL.

This clone was found a few times. This chain links TRBV30 with TRBJ2-2, with D uncertain. This CDR3 is 13 amino acids long. From germline, CDR1 is GTSNPN and CDR2 SVGIG (reference sequence). With 3 bases removed from V and 1 base from J, the gap between germline ends came to 6 bases. The CDR3, as DNA: TGTGCCTGGAGGTTTCGGAACACCGGGGAGCTGTTTTTT. Translating gives CAWRFRNTGELFF.

V is TRBV12-5 and J is TRBJ2-3; 9 bases align to TRBD1. The CDR3 totals 14 residues. The trim removed 7 bases at V and 3 bases at J, leaving 5 bases unmatched. Per germline, CDR1 LGHNT and CDR2 FRNRAP. The DNA of the CDR3 is TGTGCTAGTGCCCCGGGACAGGGAACAGATACGCAGTATTTT. Its translation: CASAPGQGTDTQYF.